The subject of this entry is one TCR beta chain. No antigen is known for it. The sample holds no much larger clone one base away, and base qualities are not on file. The entry originates in a study of blood T cell repertoires in COVID-19 (dated by TCRdb to the early 2020s). Describing the broader study: The collaborator samples originated in the United States, Italy and Spain and spanned the acute and convalescent phases of COVID-19. The dataset comprised deeply sampled blood TCRbeta repertoires from subjects exposed to, actively infected with, or recovered from COVID-19. Where HLA class I and class II types were available, the types were taken from metadata supplied by the sample provider, not from assay-based typing. A de-identified subject ID, COVID-19 status, age in years and sex were almost always included in the sample metadata. The repertoires were released in a freely available public database intended as a resource for research on the immune response to SARS-CoV-2. The prospective study material was composed of cDNA or gDNA derived from T cells, B-cell-depleted T cells, or PBMCs. Samples came from the ongoing ImmuneRACE study (first 160 participants) plus 1,254 subjects from 6 global collaborators. Results and caveats for the whole study, not just this receptor: How much clinical and demographic metadata was included differed by source and by participant, and the metadata was provided uncurated.

From its cysteine to its phenylalanine, the CDR3 spans 15 amino acids. The DNA shown is the 45-base CDR3, in frame from base 1. V trim: 2 bases; J trim: 6 bases; unmatched bases: 6. CDR1 SGHRS and CDR2 YFSETQ are derived from the germline V gene. TCRbeta CDR3 regions were amplified from genomic DNA using the immunoSEQ Assay, a bias-controlled multiplex PCR. The paper's processing steps were these. Nucleated cell counts per sample were estimated from amplification of reference gene primers within the assay. Sequence reads were collapsed and filtered to measure the absolute abundance of every unique TCRbeta CDR3 rearrangement. For each sample, productive Simpson clonality was calculated as the square root of Simpson's diversity index across productive rearrangements. TCRdb obtained this table from immuneACCESS and retained in-frame rearrangements with V and J assigned. These tables miss some clones; where compared with another copy, unresolved V genes account for less than half of the shortfall, and the remainder is unexplained. The V and J calls and clone size were taken over from that table, and D and trimming were inferred from the DNA. Across this sample there are about 190,000 clones, with roughly nine tenths seen only once. The ten largest account for around 1.1% of the sample.

Collaborating institutions collected whole blood in K2EDTA tubes following their own protocols. Collaborator samples were shipped for TCRbeta analysis as frozen whole blood, isolated PBMCs, or DNA extracted from either sample type. This clonotype was sampled from a man aged 30 to 45 with acute or convalescent COVID-19. The sequence joins TRBV5-1 to TRBJ2-2; TRBD2 lines up with 8 middle nucleotides. Sequencing used peripheral blood. At the DNA level, the sequence is TGCGCCAGCAGCTTAGGAGACGGGAGGGCCGGGGAGCTGTTTTTT. This yields the protein CASSLGDGRAGELFF.